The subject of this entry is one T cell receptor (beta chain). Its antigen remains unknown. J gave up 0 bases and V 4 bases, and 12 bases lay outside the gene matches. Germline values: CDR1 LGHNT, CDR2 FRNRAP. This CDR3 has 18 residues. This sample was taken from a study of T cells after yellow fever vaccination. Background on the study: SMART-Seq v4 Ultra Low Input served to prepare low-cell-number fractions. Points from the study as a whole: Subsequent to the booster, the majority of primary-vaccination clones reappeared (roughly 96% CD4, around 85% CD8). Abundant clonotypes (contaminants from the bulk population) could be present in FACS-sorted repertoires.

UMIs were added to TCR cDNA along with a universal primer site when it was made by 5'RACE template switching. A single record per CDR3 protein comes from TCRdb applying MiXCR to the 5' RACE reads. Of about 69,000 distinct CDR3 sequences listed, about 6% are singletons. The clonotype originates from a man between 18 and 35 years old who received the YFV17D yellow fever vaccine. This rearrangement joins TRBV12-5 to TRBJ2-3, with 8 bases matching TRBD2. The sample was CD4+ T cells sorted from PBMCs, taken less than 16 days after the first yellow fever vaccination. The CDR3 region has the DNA TGTGCTAGTGGTTCACCCCTCGCTTCGGGGGGGAGCACAGATACGCAGTATTTT. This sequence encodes CASGSPLASGGSTDTQYF.